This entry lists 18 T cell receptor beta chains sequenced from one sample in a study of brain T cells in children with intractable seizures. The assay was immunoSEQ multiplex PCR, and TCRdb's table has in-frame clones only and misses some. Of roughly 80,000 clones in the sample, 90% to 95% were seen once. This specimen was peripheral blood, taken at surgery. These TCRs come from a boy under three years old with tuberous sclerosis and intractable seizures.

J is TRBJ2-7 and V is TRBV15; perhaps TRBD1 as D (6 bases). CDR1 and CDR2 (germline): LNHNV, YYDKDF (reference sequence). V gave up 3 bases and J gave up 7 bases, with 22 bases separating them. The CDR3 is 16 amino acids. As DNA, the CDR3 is TGTGCCACCAGCAGCACGACCGGGCCAGGGGCTGAGGAGCAGTACTTC. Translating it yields CATSSTTGPGAEEQYF. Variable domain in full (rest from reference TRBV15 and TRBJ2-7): DAMVIQNPRYQVTQFGKPVTLSCSQTLNHNVMYWYQQKSSQAPKLLFHYYDKDFNNEADTPDNFQSRRPNTSFCFLDIRSPGLGDTAMYLCATSSTTGPGAEEQYFGPGTRLTVT.

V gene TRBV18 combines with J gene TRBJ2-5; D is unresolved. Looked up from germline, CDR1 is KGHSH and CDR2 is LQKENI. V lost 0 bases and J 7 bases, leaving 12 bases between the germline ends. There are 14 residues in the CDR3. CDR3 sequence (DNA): TGTGCCAGCTCACCACCGGCCTTAAATCGGACCCAGTACTTC. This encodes CASSPPALNRTQYF.

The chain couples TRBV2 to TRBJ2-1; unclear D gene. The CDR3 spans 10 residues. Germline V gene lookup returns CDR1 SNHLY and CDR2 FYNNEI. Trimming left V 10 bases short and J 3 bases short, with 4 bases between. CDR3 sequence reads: CAIGYNEQFF. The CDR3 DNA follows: TGTGCCATAGGCTACAATGAGCAGTTCTTC.

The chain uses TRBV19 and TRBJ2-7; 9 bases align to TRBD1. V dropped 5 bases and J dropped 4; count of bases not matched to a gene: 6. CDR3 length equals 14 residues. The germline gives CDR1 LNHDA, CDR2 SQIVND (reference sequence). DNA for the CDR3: TGTGCCAGTAGTCCAGACAGGGGGTGGTACGAGCAGTACTTC. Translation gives CASSPDRGWYEQYF. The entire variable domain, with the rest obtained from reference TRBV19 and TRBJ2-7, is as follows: DGGITQSPKYLFRKEGQNVTLSCEQNLNHDAMYWYRQDPGQGLRLIYYSQIVNDFQKGDIAEGYSVSREKKESFPLTVTSAQKNPTAFYLCASSPDRGWYEQYFGPGTRLTVT.

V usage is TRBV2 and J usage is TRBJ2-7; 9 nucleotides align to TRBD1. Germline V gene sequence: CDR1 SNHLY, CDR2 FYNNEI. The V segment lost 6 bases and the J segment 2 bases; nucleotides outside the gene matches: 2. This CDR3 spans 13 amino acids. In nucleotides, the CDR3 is TGTGCCAGCAGGAGGGACAGGGCCTACGAGCAGTACTTC. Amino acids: CASRRDRAYEQYF.

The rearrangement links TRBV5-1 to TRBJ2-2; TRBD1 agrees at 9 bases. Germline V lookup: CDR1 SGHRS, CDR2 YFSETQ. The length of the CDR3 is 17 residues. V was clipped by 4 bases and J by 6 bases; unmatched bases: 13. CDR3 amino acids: CASSPSGTGTFAGELFF. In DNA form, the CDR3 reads TGCGCCAGCAGCCCGTCCGGGACAGGGACTTTTGCCGGGGAGCTGTTTTTT.

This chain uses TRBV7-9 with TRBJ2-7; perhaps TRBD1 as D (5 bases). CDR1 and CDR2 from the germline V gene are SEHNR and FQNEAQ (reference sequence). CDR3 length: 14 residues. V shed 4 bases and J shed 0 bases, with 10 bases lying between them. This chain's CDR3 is CASSSRQTSYEQYF. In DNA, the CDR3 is TGTGCCAGCAGCTCTCGACAGACCTCCTACGAGCAGTACTTC.

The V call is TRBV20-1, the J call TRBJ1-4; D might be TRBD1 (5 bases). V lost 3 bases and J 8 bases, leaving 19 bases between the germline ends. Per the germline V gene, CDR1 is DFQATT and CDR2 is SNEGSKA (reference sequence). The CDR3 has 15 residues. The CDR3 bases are TGCAGTGCTAGTTTACCGGGACGCTGGGACGAAAAACTGTTTTTT. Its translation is CSASLPGRWDEKLFF.

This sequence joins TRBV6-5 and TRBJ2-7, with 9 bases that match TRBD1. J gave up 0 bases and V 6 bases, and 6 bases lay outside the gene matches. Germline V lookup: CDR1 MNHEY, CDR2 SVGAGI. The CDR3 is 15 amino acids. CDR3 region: CASSRQGEASYEQYF. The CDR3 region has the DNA TGTGCCAGCAGCCGACAGGGGGAAGCCTCCTACGAGCAGTACTTC.

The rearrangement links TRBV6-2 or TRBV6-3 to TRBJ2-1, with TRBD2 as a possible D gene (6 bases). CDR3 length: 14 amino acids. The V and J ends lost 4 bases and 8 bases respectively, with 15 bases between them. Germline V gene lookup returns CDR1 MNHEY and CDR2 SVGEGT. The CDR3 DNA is TGTGCCAGCAGTTTCCTCGGGGGTATCGATGAGCAGTTCTTC. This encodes CASSFLGGIDEQFF.

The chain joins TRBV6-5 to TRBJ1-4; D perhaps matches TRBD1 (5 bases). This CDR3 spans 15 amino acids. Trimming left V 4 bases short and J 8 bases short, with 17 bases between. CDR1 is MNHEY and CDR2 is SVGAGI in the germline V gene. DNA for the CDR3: TGTGCCAGCAGTTCCTTCCAGGGTTTGAGAGAAAAACTGTTTTTT. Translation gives CASSSFQGLREKLFF.

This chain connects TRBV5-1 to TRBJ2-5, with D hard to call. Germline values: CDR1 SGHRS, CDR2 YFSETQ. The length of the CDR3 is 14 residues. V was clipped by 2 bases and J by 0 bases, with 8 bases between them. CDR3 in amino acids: CASSLRTDQETQYF. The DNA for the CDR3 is TGCGCCAGCAGCTTAAGGACGGACCAAGAGACCCAGTACTTC.

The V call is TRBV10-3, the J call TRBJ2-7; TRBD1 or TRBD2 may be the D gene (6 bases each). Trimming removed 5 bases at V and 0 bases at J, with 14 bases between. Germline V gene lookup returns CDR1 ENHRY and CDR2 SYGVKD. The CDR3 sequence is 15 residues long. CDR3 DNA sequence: TGTGCCATCAGTTATAAGGGGGGAAGCTCCTACGAGCAGTACTTC. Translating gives CAISYKGGSSYEQYF.

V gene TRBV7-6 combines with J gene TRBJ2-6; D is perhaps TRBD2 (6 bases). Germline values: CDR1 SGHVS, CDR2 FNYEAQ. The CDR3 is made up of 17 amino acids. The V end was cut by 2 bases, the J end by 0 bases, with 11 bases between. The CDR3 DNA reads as TGTGCCAGCAGCTTACTTGCGGGATTCTCTGGGGCCAACGTCCTGACTTTC. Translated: CASSLLAGFSGANVLTF. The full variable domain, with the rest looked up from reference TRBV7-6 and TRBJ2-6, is GAGVSQSPRYKVTKRGQDVALRCDPISGHVSLYWYRQALGQGPEFLTYFNYEAQQDKSGLPNDRFSAERPEGSISTLTIQRTEQRDSAMYRCASSLLAGFSGANVLTFGAGSRLTVL.

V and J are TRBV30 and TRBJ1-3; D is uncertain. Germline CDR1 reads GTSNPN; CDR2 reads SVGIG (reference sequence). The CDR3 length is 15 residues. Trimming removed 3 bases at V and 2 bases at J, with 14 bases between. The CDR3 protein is CAWRGGNRAGNTIYF. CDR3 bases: TGTGCCTGGAGAGGCGGTAACAGAGCTGGAAACACCATATATTTT.

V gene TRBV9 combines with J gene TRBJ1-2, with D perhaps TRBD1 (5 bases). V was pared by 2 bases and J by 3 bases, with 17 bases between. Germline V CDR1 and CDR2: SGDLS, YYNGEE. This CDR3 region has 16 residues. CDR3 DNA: TGTGCCAGCAGCGTGAGCGATCACGGGGGAGACTATGGCTACACCTTC. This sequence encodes CASSVSDHGGDYGYTF.

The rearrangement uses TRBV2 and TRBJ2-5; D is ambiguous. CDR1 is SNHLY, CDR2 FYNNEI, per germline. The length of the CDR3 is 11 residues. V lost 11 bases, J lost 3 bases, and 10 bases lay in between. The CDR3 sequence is CAHEVKETQYF. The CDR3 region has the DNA TGTGCCCACGAGGTGAAAGAGACCCAGTACTTC.

CDR3 protein: CASWDVKSYGYTF. In DNA form, the CDR3 reads TGTGCCAGCTGGGACGTTAAAAGCTATGGCTACACCTTC. V is TRBV2 and J is TRBJ1-2, with D tentatively TRBD1 (5 bases). This CDR3 has 13 amino acids. The germline CDR1 and CDR2 sequences are SNHLY and FYNNEI. Trimming removed 8 bases at V and 4 bases at J, with 14 bases between. Filled out from reference TRBV2 and TRBJ1-2, the complete variable domain reads EPEVTQTPSHQVTQMGQEVILRCVPISNHLYFYWYRQILGQKVEFLVSFYNNEISEKSEIFDDQFSVERPDGSNFTLKIRSTKLEDSAMYFCASWDVKSYGYTFGSGTRLTVV.